This entry is about one T cell receptor (beta chain). This record belongs to a study of shared clonotypes between healthy human individuals. Data came from immunoSEQ multiplex PCR; TCRdb stores just in-frame clones and leaves some out. The data hold under 700,000 clones, with approximately 95% observed a single time. Positively selected for CCR7, the CD45RO-negative cells used as naive CD8 cells excluded terminally differentiated effector memory CD45RA+ cells. Donation came from healthy HIV-negative adults that had no recent acute infections or vaccinations. Sequenced input: naive CD8+ T cells sorted from blood. The clonotype comes from a woman between 25 and 40 years old in good health.

The DNA for the CDR3 is TGTGCCACCAGCAGAGATGTGGATCAGCCCCAGCATTTT. This encodes CATSRDVDQPQHF. The genes are TRBV15 and TRBJ1-5; D unclear. The CDR3 has 13 residues. The germline gives CDR1 LNHNV, CDR2 YYDKDF (reference sequence). Trimming shortened V by 0 bases and J by 5 bases, and 5 bases separated the two germline ends.